These T cell receptor beta chains were read from a single sample in a study of regulatory T cells in long-lasting Graves disease. TCRdb recomputed calls from the multiplex PCR reads with MiXCR, one row per CDR3 protein. The data contain roughly 300,000 distinct CDR3 sequences, around 20% of them singletons. This sample comprised peripheral blood mononuclear cells (PBMCs), obtained when the disease was refractory, from a patient treated with antithyroid drugs. The receptors derive from a female donor with Graves disease. Each CDR3 is given with its conserved first and last residue. The D gene is left open where the match is weak. The listing skips clone size in some rows; elsewhere it reads once, few, many or a size class.

TRBJ2-5,14,-,TRBV6-9,many,CASSYGPSAKTQYF,TGTGCCAGCAGTTACGGTCCAAGTGCGAAGACCCAGTACTTC
TRBJ2-5,13,-,TRBV30,-,CAWSLRGLETQYF,TGTGCCTGGAGCTTGAGGGGGTTGGAGACCCAGTACTTC
TRBJ2-2,15,-,TRBV24-1,-,CATSGAGQNTGELFF,TGTGCCACCAGTGGCGCCGGACAGAACACCGGGGAGCTGTTTTTT
TRBJ1-4,14,-,TRBV18,many,CASSLMDTNEKLFF,TGTGCCAGCTCACTTATGGACACGAATGAAAAACTGTTTTTT
TRBJ1-6,13,-,TRBV7-3,few,CASSLWTDSPLHF,TGTGCCAGCAGCTTATGGACAGATTCACCCCTCCACTTT
TRBJ1-4,12,-,TRBV3-1,many,CASSVTREKLFF,TGTGCCAGCAGCGTAACCAGGGAAAAACTGTTTTTT
TRBJ2-2,13,-,TRBV12-3/TRBV12-4,-,CANSPRVVGELFF,TGTGCCAACAGTCCTCGCGTTGTCGGGGAGCTGTTTTTT
TRBJ2-7,14,TRBD1,TRBV20-1,many,CSARDRTGHYEQYF,TGCAGTGCTAGAGATCGGACAGGCCACTACGAGCAGTACTTC
TRBJ2-3,14,-,TRBV12-3/TRBV12-4,few,CASSTYRGTDTQYF,TGTGCCAGCAGTACCTACAGGGGCACAGATACGCAGTATTTT
TRBJ2-5,15,TRBD1,TRBV5-1,-,CASSGQTGLGETQYF,TGCGCCAGCAGCGGACAGACAGGGCTCGGGGAGACCCAGTACTTC
TRBJ1-1,13,-,TRBV30,-,CAWSWGQGSEAFF,TGTGCCTGGAGTTGGGGGCAGGGATCTGAAGCTTTCTTT
TRBJ2-2,15,-,TRBV5-1,-,CASSLFQGNAGELFF,TGCGCCAGCAGCTTGTTTCAGGGGAATGCCGGGGAGCTGTTTTTT
TRBJ1-4,13,-,TRBV19,-,CASSIQAAEKLFF,TGTGCCAGTAGTATACAGGCCGCGGAAAAACTGTTTTTT
TRBJ1-1,16,TRBD1,TRBV9,-,CASSGTGTGGSAEAFF,TGTGCCAGCAGCGGGACTGGGACAGGGGGATCGGCTGAAGCTTTCTTT
TRBJ2-7,13,-,TRBV7-8,many,CASSLLGPDEQYF,TGTGCCAGCAGCTTACTGGGTCCGGACGAGCAGTACTTC
TRBJ2-3,15,-,TRBV28,-,CASSLSSGGGDTQYF,TGTGCCAGCAGTTTATCTTCCGGGGGCGGAGATACGCAGTATTTT
TRBJ1-4,12,-,TRBV3-1,many,CASIDLGGKLFF,TGTGCCAGCATCGATCTGGGGGGAAAACTGTTTTTT
TRBJ2-7,14,TRBD2,TRBV11-2,many,CASSQGLAGYEQYF,TGTGCCAGCAGCCAGGGACTAGCTGGGTACGAGCAGTACTTC
TRBJ1-2,13,-,TRBV7-9,-,CASSSGQFYGYTF,TGTGCCAGCAGCTCTGGACAGTTCTATGGCTACACCTTC
TRBJ1-1,15,-,TRBV5-1,-,CASSWGGGGTTEAFF,TGCGCCAGCAGCTGGGGGGGGGGAGGTACCACTGAAGCTTTCTTT
TRBJ2-7,14,TRBD1,TRBV6-1,few,CASISTGLPYEQYF,TGTGCCAGCATCTCGACAGGGTTGCCCTACGAGCAGTACTTC
TRBJ1-1,14,-,TRBV6-1,many,CASIHPDRGLEAFF,TGTGCCAGCATTCATCCGGACCGGGGACTAGAGGCTTTCTTT
TRBJ1-5,15,-,TRBV7-8,-,CASSLVDSSNQPQHF,TGTGCCAGCAGCTTAGTTGACAGTAGCAATCAGCCCCAGCATTTT
TRBJ1-5,15,TRBD1,TRBV6-2/TRBV6-3,many,CASTPRTGSNQPQHF,TGTGCCAGCACCCCCCGGACAGGAAGCAATCAGCCCCAGCATTTT
TRBJ2-2,14,TRBD2,TRBV6-2/TRBV6-3,-,CATRPGLATGELFF,TGTGCCACCCGGCCGGGACTAGCGACCGGGGAGCTGTTTTTT
TRBJ1-1,14,TRBD1,TRBV7-2,many,CASSLGTGRTEAFF,TGTGCCAGCAGCTTGGGGACAGGGCGGACTGAAGCTTTCTTT
TRBJ2-7,13,-,TRBV2,many,CASSEEGRYEQYF,TGTGCCAGCAGTGAAGAAGGCAGATACGAGCAGTACTTC
TRBJ2-1,17,TRBD1,TRBV12-5,-,CASGFTRQGISYNEQFF,TGTGCTAGTGGTTTCACGAGACAGGGGATCTCCTACAATGAGCAGTTCTTC
TRBJ2-7,16,TRBD1,TRBV7-9,-,CASSLALPGQGWEQYF,TGTGCCAGCAGCTTAGCCCTCCCGGGACAGGGCTGGGAGCAGTACTTC
TRBJ1-1,15,-,TRBV11-2,many,CASRHMQGKNTEAFF,TGTGCCAGCAGACATATGCAGGGAAAGAACACTGAAGCTTTCTTT
TRBJ1-2,13,-,TRBV5-1,few,CASSPGSDYGYTF,TGCGCCAGCAGCCCTGGGTCCGACTATGGCTACACCTTC
TRBJ2-7,14,TRBD2,TRBV6-5,many,CASSYGGLAWEQYF,TGTGCCAGCAGTTACGGGGGACTAGCTTGGGAGCAGTACTTC
TRBJ2-5,14,TRBD1,TRBV2,many,CASRVQGYGETQYF,TGTGCCAGCAGGGTACAGGGGTACGGAGAGACCCAGTACTTC
TRBJ1-6,14,-,TRBV2,many,CASSVDPSDSPLHF,TGTGCCAGCAGTGTGGACCCATCTGATTCACCCCTCCACTTT
TRBJ2-7,14,-,TRBV7-2,many,CASSFDSTVYEQYF,TGTGCCAGCAGCTTCGACAGTACGGTGTACGAGCAGTACTTC
TRBJ1-6,15,-,TRBV9,few,CASSVGDRIDSPLHF,TGTGCCAGCAGCGTAGGCGACAGGATTGATTCACCCCTCCACTTT
TRBJ2-3,14,-,TRBV5-1,-,CASSLGDSTDTQYF,TGCGCCAGCAGCTTGGGGGACAGCACAGATACGCAGTATTTT
TRBJ2-7,14,-,TRBV3-1,-,CASSQAGISREQYF,TGTGCCAGCAGCCAGGCGGGAATCTCCCGGGAGCAGTACTTC
TRBJ1-2,14,-,TRBV19,few,CASSPPGRQGGYTF,TGTGCCAGTAGTCCTCCGGGACGGCAGGGAGGCTACACCTTC
TRBJ1-1,16,TRBD1,TRBV12-5,many,CASGLSKTGSGTEAFF,TGTGCTAGTGGTTTGTCAAAGACAGGGTCGGGCACTGAAGCTTTCTTT
TRBJ2-1,15,TRBD2,TRBV28,many,CASSFSGESYNEQFF,TGTGCCAGCAGTTTTAGCGGGGAATCCTACAATGAGCAGTTCTTC
TRBJ1-2,13,-,TRBV12-3/TRBV12-4,many,CASSLSGAAGYTF,TGTGCCAGCAGTTTATCTGGGGCGGCTGGCTACACCTTC